The 3 T cell receptor beta chains below all came from one sample that was sequenced in a study of T cell responses to AZD1222 COVID-19 vaccine. Assay: immunoSEQ multiplex PCR; the TCRdb copy retains only in-frame clones and omits some. This sample has fewer than 120,000 clones, with approximately 85% found just once. The sample here was peripheral blood, taken on day 0 of AZD1222 vaccination. The receptors originated from an adult in good health.

The rearrangement joins TRBV30 to TRBJ2-7, with a tentative D call TRBD2 (5 bases). CDR3 length: 12 amino acids. Germline loops: CDR1 GTSNPN, CDR2 SVGIG (reference sequence). V lost 2 bases and J 4 bases, leaving 9 bases between the germline ends. In DNA form, the CDR3 reads TGTGCCTGGAGTCGGGGAACGTACGAGCAGTACTTC. Translating it yields CAWSRGTYEQYF.

This chain uses TRBV15 with TRBJ2-3, with D possibly being TRBD1 (7 bases). This CDR3 has 17 residues. Trimming cost V 3 bases and J 1 base, with 17 bases left between them. Per germline, CDR1 LNHNV and CDR2 YYDKDF (reference sequence). In DNA, the CDR3 is TGTGCCACCAGCAGCGGCCCAGGGGGGCGCGGCACAGATACGCAGTATTTT. Protein product: CATSSGPGGRGTDTQYF.

The rearrangement joins TRBV5-5 to TRBJ1-1; 9 bases map to TRBD1. V lost 0 bases and J lost 11; bases outside the gene matches: 2. This CDR3 contains 12 residues. Germline values: CDR1 SGHKS, CDR2 YYEKEE (reference sequence). CDR3 coding DNA: TGTGCCAGCAGCTTGGGGGACAGGGCGGCTTTCTTT. Translating it yields CASSLGDRAAFF.